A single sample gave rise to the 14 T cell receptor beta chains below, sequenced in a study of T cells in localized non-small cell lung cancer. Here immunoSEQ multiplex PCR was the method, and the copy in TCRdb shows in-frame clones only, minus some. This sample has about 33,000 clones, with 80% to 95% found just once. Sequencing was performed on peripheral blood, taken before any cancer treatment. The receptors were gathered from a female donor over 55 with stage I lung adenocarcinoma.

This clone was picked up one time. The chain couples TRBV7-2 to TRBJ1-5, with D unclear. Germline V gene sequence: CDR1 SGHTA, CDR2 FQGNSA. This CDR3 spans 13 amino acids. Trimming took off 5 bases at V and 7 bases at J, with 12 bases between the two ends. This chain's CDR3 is CASSRNEVQPQHF. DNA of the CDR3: TGTGCCAGCAGCCGGAATGAGGTCCAGCCCCAGCATTTT.

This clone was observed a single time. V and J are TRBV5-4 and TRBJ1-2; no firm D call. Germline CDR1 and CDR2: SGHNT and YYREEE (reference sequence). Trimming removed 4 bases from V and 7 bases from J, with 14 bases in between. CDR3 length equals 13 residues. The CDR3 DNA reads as TGTGCCAGCAGCGAGGGAATGGAGAGTGGCTACACCTTC. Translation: CASSEGMESGYTF.

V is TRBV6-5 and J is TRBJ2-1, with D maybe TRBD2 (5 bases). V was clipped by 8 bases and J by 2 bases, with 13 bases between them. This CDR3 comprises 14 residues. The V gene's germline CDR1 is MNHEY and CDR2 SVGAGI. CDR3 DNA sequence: TGTGCCAGCTACCGGGGTGGGGCCTACAATGAGCAGTTCTTC. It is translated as CASYRGGAYNEQFF.

The CDR3: CASRAGTEAFF. The DNA of the CDR3 is TGTGCCAGCAGGGCAGGCACTGAAGCTTTCTTT. The chain carries TRBV6-4 and TRBJ1-1, with D hard to call. Deletions cut 6 bases from V and 4 bases from J, with 6 bases between. Germline V gene lookup returns CDR1 MRHNA and CDR2 SNTAGT. CDR3 length: 11 amino acids.

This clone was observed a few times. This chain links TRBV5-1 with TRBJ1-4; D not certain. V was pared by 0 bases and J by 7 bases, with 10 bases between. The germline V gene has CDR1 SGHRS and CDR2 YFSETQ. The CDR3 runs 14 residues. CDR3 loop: CASSLAGLGEKLFF. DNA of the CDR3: TGCGCCAGCAGCTTGGCGGGGTTAGGTGAAAAACTGTTTTTT.

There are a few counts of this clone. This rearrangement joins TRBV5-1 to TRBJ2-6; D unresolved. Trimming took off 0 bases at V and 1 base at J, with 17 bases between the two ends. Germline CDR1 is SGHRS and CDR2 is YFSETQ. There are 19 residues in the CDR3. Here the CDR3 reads CASSLVGGLSSSGANVLTF. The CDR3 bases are TGCGCCAGCAGCTTGGTCGGCGGATTAAGTTCATCTGGGGCCAACGTCCTGACTTTC.

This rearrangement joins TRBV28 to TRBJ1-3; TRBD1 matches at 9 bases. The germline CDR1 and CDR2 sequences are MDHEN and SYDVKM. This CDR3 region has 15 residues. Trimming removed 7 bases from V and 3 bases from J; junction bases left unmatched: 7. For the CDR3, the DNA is TGTGCCAGCACCACCGCGGGACAGGGTGGAAACACCATATATTTT. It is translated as CASTTAGQGGNTIYF.

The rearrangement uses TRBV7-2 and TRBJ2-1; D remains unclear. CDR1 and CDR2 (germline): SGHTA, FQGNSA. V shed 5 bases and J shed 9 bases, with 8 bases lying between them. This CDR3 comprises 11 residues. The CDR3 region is CASSNSGEQFF. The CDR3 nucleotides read TGTGCCAGCAGCAATTCCGGTGAGCAGTTCTTC.

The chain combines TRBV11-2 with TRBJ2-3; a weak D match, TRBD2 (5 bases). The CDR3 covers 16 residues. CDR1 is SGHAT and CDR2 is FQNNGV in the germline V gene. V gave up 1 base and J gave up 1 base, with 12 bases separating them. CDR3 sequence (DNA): TGTGCCAGCAGCTTAGTCTCCGGGGTCGGCACAGATACGCAGTATTTT. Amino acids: CASSLVSGVGTDTQYF.

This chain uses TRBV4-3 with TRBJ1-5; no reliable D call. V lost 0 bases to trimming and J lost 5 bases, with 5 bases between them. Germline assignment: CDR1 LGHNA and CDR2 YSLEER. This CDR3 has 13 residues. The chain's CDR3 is CASSQDRDQPQHF. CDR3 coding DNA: TGCGCCAGCAGCCAAGATAGAGATCAGCCCCAGCATTTT.

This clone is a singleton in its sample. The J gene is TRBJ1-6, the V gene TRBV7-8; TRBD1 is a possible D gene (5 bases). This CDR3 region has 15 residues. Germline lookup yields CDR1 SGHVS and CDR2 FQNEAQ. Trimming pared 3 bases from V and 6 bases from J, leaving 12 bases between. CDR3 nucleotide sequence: TGTGCCAGCAGCTTGCAGGGTCGGGTTAATTCACCCCTCCACTTT. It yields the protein CASSLQGRVNSPLHF.

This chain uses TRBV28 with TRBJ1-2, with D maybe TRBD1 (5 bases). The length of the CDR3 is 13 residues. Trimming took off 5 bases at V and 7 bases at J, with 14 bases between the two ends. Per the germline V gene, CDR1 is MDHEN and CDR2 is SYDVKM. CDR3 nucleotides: TGTGCCAGCAGTGCTGGGGGAGGGTTTGGCTACACCTTC. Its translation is CASSAGGGFGYTF.

DNA for the CDR3: TGTGCCAGCAGCACCCTAGCGGGGGGGTCCTACAATGAGCAGTTCTTC. It codes for CASSTLAGGSYNEQFF. The chain employs TRBV7-8 and TRBJ2-1; 12 bases map to TRBD2. The V segment lost 5 bases and the J segment 1 base; nucleotides outside the gene matches: 3. CDR3 length: 16 residues. CDR1 is SGHVS, CDR2 FQNEAQ, per germline. The entire variable domain, with the rest obtained from reference TRBV7-8 and TRBJ2-1, is as follows: GAGVSQSPRYKVAKRGQDVALRCDPISGHVSLFWYQQALGQGPEFLTYFQNEAQLDKSGLPSDRFFAERPEGSVSTLKIQRTQQEDSAVYLCASSTLAGGSYNEQFFGPGTRLTVL.

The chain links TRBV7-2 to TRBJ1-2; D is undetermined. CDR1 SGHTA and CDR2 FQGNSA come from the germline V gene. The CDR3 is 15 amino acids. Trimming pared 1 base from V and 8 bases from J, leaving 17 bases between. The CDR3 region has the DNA TGTGCCAGCAGCTTAGATCCTACTCCGGCGGGAGGCTACACCTTC. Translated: CASSLDPTPAGGYTF.